This T cell receptor (beta chain) was obtained from a study of cytomegalovirus exposure and HLA in healthy donors. Overall study results and limits: Earlier results showed most TCR beta V segments being productive about 87% or about 30% of the time.

Points on this clone: Its antigen remains unidentified.

Primers for the PCR totalled 60 Vbeta and 13 Jbeta. Only in-frame clones appear in the TCRdb table, and some are missing; sequencing was by immunoSEQ multiplex PCR. This sample lists over 100,000 clones; its ten largest clones have 6.8%. The receptor comes from a man in his forties or fifties in good health and CMV-seropositive. The sample taken for sequencing was PBMCs.

CDR3: CASSLGVGAGNTIYF. CDR3 DNA: TGTGCCAGCAGCTTAGGGGTAGGGGCTGGAAACACCATATATTTT. The rearrangement joins TRBV7-2 to TRBJ1-3; tentatively, D is TRBD1 (5 bases). The CDR3 sequence is 15 residues long. Trimming removed 1 base at V and 2 bases at J, with 9 bases between. Germline values: CDR1 SGHTA, CDR2 FQGNSA.